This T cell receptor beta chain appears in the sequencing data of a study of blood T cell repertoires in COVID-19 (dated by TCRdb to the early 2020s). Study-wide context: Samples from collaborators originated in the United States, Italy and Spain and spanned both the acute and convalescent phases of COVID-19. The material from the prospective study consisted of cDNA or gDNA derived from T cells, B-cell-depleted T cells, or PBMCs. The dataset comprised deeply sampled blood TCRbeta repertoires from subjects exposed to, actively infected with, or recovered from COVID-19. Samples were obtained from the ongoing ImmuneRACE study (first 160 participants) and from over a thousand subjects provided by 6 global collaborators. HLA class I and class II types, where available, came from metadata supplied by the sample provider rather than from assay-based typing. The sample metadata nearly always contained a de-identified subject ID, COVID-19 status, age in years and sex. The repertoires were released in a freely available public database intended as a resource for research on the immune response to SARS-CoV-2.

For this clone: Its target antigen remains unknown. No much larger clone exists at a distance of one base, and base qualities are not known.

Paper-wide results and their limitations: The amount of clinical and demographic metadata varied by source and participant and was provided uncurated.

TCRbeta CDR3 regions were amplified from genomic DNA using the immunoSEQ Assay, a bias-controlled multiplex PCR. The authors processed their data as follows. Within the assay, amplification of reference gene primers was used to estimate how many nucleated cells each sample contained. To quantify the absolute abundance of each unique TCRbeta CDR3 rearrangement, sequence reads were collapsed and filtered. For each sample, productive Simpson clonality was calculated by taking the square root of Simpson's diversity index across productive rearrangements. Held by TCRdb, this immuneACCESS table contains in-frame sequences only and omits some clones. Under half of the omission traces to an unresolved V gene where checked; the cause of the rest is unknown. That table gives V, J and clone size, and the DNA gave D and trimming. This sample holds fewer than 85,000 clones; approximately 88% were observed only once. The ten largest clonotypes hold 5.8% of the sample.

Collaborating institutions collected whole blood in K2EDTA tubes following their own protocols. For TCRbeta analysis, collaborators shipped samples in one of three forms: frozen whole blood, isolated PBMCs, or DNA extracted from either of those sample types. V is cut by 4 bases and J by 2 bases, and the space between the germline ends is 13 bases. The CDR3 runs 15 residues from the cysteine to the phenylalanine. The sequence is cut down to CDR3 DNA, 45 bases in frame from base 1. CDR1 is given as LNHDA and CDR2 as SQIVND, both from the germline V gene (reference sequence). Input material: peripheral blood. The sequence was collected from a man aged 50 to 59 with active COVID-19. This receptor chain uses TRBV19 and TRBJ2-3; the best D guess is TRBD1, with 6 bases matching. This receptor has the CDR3 CASSTGQLYTDTQYF. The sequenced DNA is TGTGCCAGTAGTACCGGACAGTTATACACAGATACGCAGTATTTT.